What follows is one T cell receptor beta chain and its context. The sample originates from a study of T-cell memory formation after mild COVID-19. One entry per CDR3 protein, called by TCRdb with MiXCR from the 5' RACE reads. This table has 150,000 to 200,000 distinct CDR3 sequences, around 10% appearing once. The CDR3 is 14 residues long. With 0 bases removed from V and 2 bases from J, the gap between germline ends came to 8 bases. Per germline, CDR1 MNHEY and CDR2 SVGAGI. This chain links TRBV6-5 with TRBJ2-7, with D possibly TRBD2 on 5 matching bases. Sequencing used PBMCs or a T cell subset sorted from them (not recorded which). The TCR comes from a man aged 18 to 30 who had mild COVID-19 (a few samples of this study predate the infection). Cell type and time point are not known. Written as DNA, the CDR3 is TGTGCCAGCAGTTACTCGACACTAGCCTACGAGCAGTACTTC. Its translation: CASSYSTLAYEQYF.